This T cell receptor (beta chain) was documented in a study of memory B cells and T cells in multiple sclerosis. General study findings and limits: Shared clonotype counts depended on differing compartment clone-set sizes and were normalized.

Details on this clone: Antigen specificity is unknown.

Losses at the gene ends were 9 bases for V and 2 bases for J; bases not matched to a gene: 7. Per germline, CDR1 MNHEY and CDR2 SVGAGI. The CDR3 has 14 residues. Separate sequencing covered autoproliferating (CFSE-dim) and non-proliferating (CFSE-high) T cells from stimulus-free culture. Pooled replicate wells came from approximately 5x10^7 CFSE-labeled PBMCs cultured around seven days without stimulus. Without exogenous stimuli, around 0.5 uM CFSE-labeled PBMCs were cultured serum-free. Using immunoSEQ multiplex PCR, the repertoire was profiled, and TCRdb retains in-frame clones only, with some absent. Among roughly 30,000 clones listed, roughly 88% were seen once.

Sequencing was carried out using PBMCs from blood kept in culture. This TCR was recovered from a human donor with multiple sclerosis. V is TRBV6-5 and J is TRBJ2-7, with TRBD1 matching over 10 bases. CDR3 sequence reads: CASRRGQGTYEQYF. In DNA form, the CDR3 reads TGTGCCAGTCGAAGGGGACAGGGGACCTACGAGCAGTACTTC.